Below, 15 T cell receptor beta chains from the same sample are listed, as sequenced in a study of cytomegalovirus exposure and HLA in healthy donors. Sequenced by immunoSEQ multiplex PCR; TCRdb stores in-frame clones only, minus some. The data contain 200,000 to 300,000 clones, around 85% of them singletons. Material for sequencing was PBMCs. The origin of the receptors is a woman between 25 and 40 years old in good health and CMV-seropositive.

CDR3 loop: CASRGRGNTIYF. CDR3 nucleotides: TGTGCCAGCAGGGGGCGCGGAAACACCATATATTTT. This chain connects TRBV2 to TRBJ1-3; a weak D match, TRBD1 (5 bases). Germline V gene sequence: CDR1 SNHLY, CDR2 FYNNEI. This CDR3 has 12 amino acids. Trimming removed 6 bases at V and 4 bases at J, with 7 bases between.

The chain combines TRBV2 with TRBJ1-1, with 10 bases aligning to TRBD1. Germline V gives CDR1 SNHLY, CDR2 FYNNEI. The CDR3 is 15 residues long. Germline trimming cut 3 bases from V and 1 base from J; bases unmatched to any gene: 2. CDR3 DNA sequence: TGTGCCAGCAGTGAGGACAGGGGGAGGAACACTGAAGCTTTCTTT. This codes for CASSEDRGRNTEAFF. Drawing the rest from reference TRBV2 and TRBJ1-1, the complete variable domain is EPEVTQTPSHQVTQMGQEVILRCVPISNHLYFYWYRQILGQKVEFLVSFYNNEISEKSEIFDDQFSVERPDGSNFTLKIRSTKLEDSAMYFCASSEDRGRNTEAFFGQGTRLTVV.

J is TRBJ1-3 and V is TRBV10-3; 7 nucleotides align to TRBD1. Germline assignment: CDR1 ENHRY and CDR2 SYGVKD. The V gene end was trimmed by 2 bases and the J gene end by 4 bases; junction bases not matched to a gene: 8. The CDR3 has 16 amino acids. The CDR3: CAISEPRQGAGNTIYF. DNA of the CDR3: TGTGCCATCAGTGAGCCCCGACAGGGTGCCGGAAACACCATATATTTT.

The V gene is TRBV27, the J gene TRBJ2-5; possible D gene TRBD2, 7 bases. V shed 8 bases and J shed 5 bases, with 18 bases lying between them. This CDR3 is 14 amino acids long. Germline V gives CDR1 MNHEY, CDR2 SMNVEV (reference sequence). The CDR3 DNA reads as TGTGCCAGCTCAATCCGGGGGGCGAGTGAGACCCAGTACTTC. This sequence encodes CASSIRGASETQYF.

The V and J genes are TRBV18 and TRBJ2-3; TRBD2 matches at 8 bases. The V segment lost 1 base and the J segment 4 bases; nucleotides outside the gene matches: 4. CDR1 KGHSH and CDR2 LQKENI come from the germline V gene. The CDR3 sequence is 15 residues long. Here the CDR3 DNA reads TGTGCCAGCTCACCACTGAGCGGGAGCGCAGATACGCAGTATTTT. Translated, it gives CASSPLSGSADTQYF. Full variable domain (outside the CDR3, taken from reference TRBV18 and TRBJ2-3): NAGVMQNPRHLVRRRGQEARLRCSPMKGHSHVYWYRQLPEEGLKFMVYLQKENIIDESGMPKERFSAEFPKEGPSILRIQQVVRGDSAAYFCASSPLSGSADTQYFGPGTRLTVL.

V is TRBV29-1 and J is TRBJ1-4; D is uncertain. The CDR3 loop spans 11 amino acids. The V gene lost 1 base and the J gene lost 8 bases, with 5 bases spanning the gap. Germline CDR1 is SQVTM and CDR2 is ANQGSEA. The CDR3 sequence is CSVEVIEKLFF. As DNA, the CDR3 is TGCAGCGTTGAAGTTATAGAAAAACTGTTTTTT. The full variable domain, in which reference TRBV29-1 and TRBJ1-4 provide the parts outside the CDR3, is SAVISQKPSRDICQRGTSLTIQCQVDSQVTMMFWYRQQPGQSLTLIATANQGSEATYESGFVIDKFPISRPNLTFSTLTVSNMSPEDSSIYLCSVEVIEKLFFGSGTQLSVL.

This chain uses TRBV6-5 with TRBJ1-3, with a tentative D call TRBD1 (6 bases). CDR1 and CDR2 from the germline V gene are MNHEY and SVGAGI. CDR3 length: 13 amino acids. CDR3 protein: CAAGQSSGNTIYF. The CDR3 nucleotides read TGTGCAGCCGGACAGAGCTCTGGAAACACCATATATTTT.

V and J are TRBV28 and TRBJ1-1; tentatively, D is TRBD1 (6 bases). V was pared by 2 bases and J by 6 bases, with 19 bases between. The CDR3 has 16 residues. Germline CDR1 and CDR2: MDHEN and SYDVKM. DNA for the CDR3: TGTGCCAGCAGTTTAAGAGGTAGGGGCAGGGGTTCTGAAGCTTTCTTT. It translates to CASSLRGRGRGSEAFF.

The chain combines TRBV11-3 with TRBJ2-3; TRBD2 is a possible D gene (7 bases). The CDR3 covers 19 residues. Germline lookup yields CDR1 SGHNT and CDR2 YENEEA. V lost 2 bases to trimming and J lost 2 bases, with 23 bases between them. The CDR3 DNA is TGTGCCAGCAGCTTACGAGGGGGTGAAGCGGGGACGGCCACAGATACGCAGTATTTT. This sequence encodes CASSLRGGEAGTATDTQYF.

The chain is built from TRBV27 and TRBJ2-1; D uncertain. Per the germline V gene, CDR1 is MNHEY and CDR2 is SMNVEV (reference sequence). Trimming took 7 bases from V and 4 from J, leaving 5 bases between them. There are 11 residues in the CDR3. CDR3 sequence (DNA): TGTGCCAGCAACTTTTACAATGAGCAGTTCTTC. Translated, it gives CASNFYNEQFF.

The genes are TRBV11-2 and TRBJ1-2, with a possible D match to TRBD1 (5 bases). The germline V gene has CDR1 SGHAT and CDR2 FQNNGV. Trimming left V 11 bases short and J 4 bases short, with 14 bases between. The CDR3 is 12 residues long. Written as DNA, the CDR3 is TGTGCCGGGGCGGGATTTTCCTATGGCTACACCTTC. Amino acids: CAGAGFSYGYTF.

This chain joins TRBV11-3 and TRBJ2-1; 8 bases fit TRBD2. This CDR3 is built from 14 residues. Trimming removed 8 bases from V and 2 bases from J; junction bases left unmatched: 5. Per germline, CDR1 SGHNT and CDR2 YENEEA. CDR3 sequence reads: CASHEGLAYNEQFF. Written as DNA, the CDR3 is TGTGCCAGCCACGAGGGACTAGCCTACAATGAGCAGTTCTTC.

The chain joins TRBV6-4 to TRBJ2-1; D perhaps matches TRBD2 (6 bases). CDR1 MRHNA and CDR2 SNTAGT come from the germline V gene. The CDR3 contains 18 residues. The V gene lost 8 bases and the J gene lost 8 bases, with 31 bases spanning the gap. This chain's CDR3 is CASWRGGNAPVWGDEQFF. Here the CDR3 DNA reads TGTGCCAGCTGGAGGGGAGGAAACGCCCCCGTATGGGGCGATGAGCAGTTCTTC.

This chain connects TRBV11-2 to TRBJ2-7; 10 bases align to TRBD2. Germline trimming cut 3 bases from V and 5 bases from J; bases unmatched to any gene: 7. This CDR3 comprises 15 residues. CDR1 is SGHAT, CDR2 FQNNGV, per germline. CDR3 nucleotide sequence: TGTGCCAGCAGCTTCAATGGCCTAGCGGGAGACGAGCAGTACTTC. Encoded protein: CASSFNGLAGDEQYF.

This rearrangement joins TRBV30 to TRBJ2-3; no reliable D call. The CDR3 runs 10 residues. V lost 6 bases, J lost 5 bases, and 6 bases lay in between. The germline V gene has CDR1 GTSNPN and CDR2 SVGIG (reference sequence). The DNA of the CDR3 is TGTGCCTGCTCGAGAGATACGCAGTATTTT. Residues: CACSRDTQYF.